These T cell receptor beta chains were read from a single sample in a study of cytomegalovirus exposure and HLA in healthy donors. Profiled with immunoSEQ multiplex PCR; TCRdb holds only in-frame clones, not every one. The data hold about 140,000 clones, with roughly 80% observed a single time. Sequencing used PBMCs. The source of these receptors is a man aged 35 to 55 in good health and CMV-seronegative. Both conserved end residues are trimmed from each CDR3. Fields, in order: J gene, D gene, V gene, CDR3 protein. D genes are given only for firm matches.

J gene: TRBJ1-2; D gene: TRBD1; V gene: TRBV10-3; CDR3 protein: AISDPPRQGEGYT
J gene: TRBJ2-1; D gene: .; V gene: TRBV5-4; CDR3 protein: ASSRPSYNEQF
J gene: TRBJ1-5; D gene: TRBD1; V gene: TRBV20-1; CDR3 protein: SATGTGPQH
J gene: TRBJ2-7; D gene: .; V gene: TRBV7-2; CDR3 protein: ASSYRSGDWAYEQY
J gene: TRBJ2-7; D gene: .; V gene: TRBV2; CDR3 protein: ASSLRGEQY
J gene: TRBJ1-1; D gene: .; V gene: TRBV6-5; CDR3 protein: ASSYEGFTEAF
J gene: TRBJ1-1; D gene: TRBD1; V gene: TRBV6-6; CDR3 protein: ASSPTGAFEAF
J gene: TRBJ2-7; D gene: .; V gene: TRBV6-5; CDR3 protein: ASSYLDSRY
J gene: TRBJ2-7; D gene: TRBD1; V gene: TRBV5-1; CDR3 protein: ASSPGTANRYEQY
J gene: TRBJ2-7; D gene: TRBD2; V gene: TRBV7-8; CDR3 protein: ASSSEGGTRNYEQY
J gene: TRBJ2-1; D gene: TRBD2; V gene: TRBV12-5; CDR3 protein: ASGLAGRDEQF
J gene: TRBJ2-3; D gene: .; V gene: TRBV5-6; CDR3 protein: ASSLPGADTDTQY
J gene: TRBJ1-1; D gene: TRBD1; V gene: TRBV5-4; CDR3 protein: ASSLNAGGAF
J gene: TRBJ2-7; D gene: TRBD2; V gene: TRBV2; CDR3 protein: ASRPTSGGGYEQY
J gene: TRBJ2-7; D gene: .; V gene: TRBV6-1; CDR3 protein: ASRPSSYEQY
J gene: TRBJ2-3; D gene: .; V gene: TRBV12-5; CDR3 protein: ASGVPGGAGGTQY
J gene: TRBJ1-2; D gene: TRBD1; V gene: TRBV6-1; CDR3 protein: ASSQQGVYGYT
J gene: TRBJ2-7; D gene: .; V gene: TRBV18; CDR3 protein: ASSPSRELGYEQY
J gene: TRBJ2-7; D gene: .; V gene: TRBV5-4; CDR3 protein: ASSPVPLSEQY
J gene: TRBJ2-3; D gene: .; V gene: TRBV6-5; CDR3 protein: ASSYQGTQY
J gene: TRBJ1-2; D gene: TRBD1; V gene: TRBV5-1; CDR3 protein: ASSSLSSGQGATYGYT
J gene: TRBJ1-3; D gene: .; V gene: TRBV6-1; CDR3 protein: ASSAGTSGNTIY
J gene: TRBJ2-1; D gene: .; V gene: TRBV12-5; CDR3 protein: ASGLGQGGYNEQF
J gene: TRBJ1-5; D gene: .; V gene: TRBV7-2; CDR3 protein: ASSIQGSNQPQH
J gene: TRBJ2-2; D gene: .; V gene: TRBV18; CDR3 protein: ASSPRLNTGELF